Listed here are 9 T cell receptor beta chains from one sample, sequenced in a study of cytomegalovirus exposure and HLA in healthy donors. PCR amplification relied on 60 Vbeta primers (plus 13 Jbeta primers). Here immunoSEQ multiplex PCR was the method, and the copy in TCRdb shows in-frame clones only, minus some. The data hold about 120,000 clones, with roughly four fifths observed a single time. Sequencing used PBMCs. These receptors were taken from a woman in her late teens or twenties in good health and CMV-seronegative.

CDR3 amino acids: CASSLNQPQHF. For the CDR3, the DNA is TGTGCCAGCAGCCTTAATCAGCCCCAGCATTTT. The J gene is TRBJ1-5, the V gene TRBV13; D remains ambiguous. Germline V gene lookup returns CDR1 PRHDT and CDR2 FYEKMQ (reference sequence). The CDR3 sequence is 11 residues long. V lost 5 bases and J lost 4, with 3 bases in between.

CDR3: CASSIREGTGELFF. In nucleotides, the CDR3 is TGTGCCAGTAGTATAAGGGAGGGCACCGGGGAGCTGTTTTTT. The chain has TRBV19 and TRBJ2-2, with 7 nucleotides matching TRBD2. J was trimmed by 4 bases and V by 2 bases; bases with no gene match: 1. Germline-derived CDR1 and CDR2 are LNHDA and SQIVND (reference sequence). This CDR3 region has 14 residues.

The chain uses TRBV27 and TRBJ1-5, with D tentatively TRBD1 (5 bases). Germline V lookup: CDR1 MNHEY, CDR2 SMNVEV (reference sequence). The CDR3 spans 14 residues. Trimming removed 2 bases from V and 3 bases from J, with 8 bases in between. CDR3 DNA: TGTGCCAGCAGTTTAAAGGGGTCCAATCAGCCCCAGCATTTT. This codes for CASSLKGSNQPQHF.

The J gene is TRBJ1-5, the V gene TRBV5-5; D unresolved. CDR1 SGHKS and CDR2 YYEKEE come from the germline V gene (reference sequence). The CDR3 covers 14 residues. V lost 7 bases and J lost 6, with 17 bases in between. The CDR3 spells CASGESSGGQPQHF. The CDR3 DNA reads TGTGCCAGCGGTGAGTCGAGTGGAGGTCAGCCCCAGCATTTT.

V and J are TRBV10-2 and TRBJ2-7, with TRBD2 matching over 11 bases. V gave up 4 bases and J gave up 3 bases; unmatched junction bases: 11. From germline, CDR1 is WSHSY and CDR2 SAAADI. CDR3 size: 17 residues. CDR3 sequence (DNA): TGCGCCAGCAGTGCTTTATGGGGACTAGCGGACGGCTACGAGCAGTACTTC. As protein: CASSALWGLADGYEQYF.

This clone appeared a few times. The chain carries TRBV6-1 and TRBJ1-1, with 12 bases identical to TRBD1. After removal of 4 bases from V and 1 base from J, the junction contained 13 bases not matched to a gene. Per the germline V gene, CDR1 is MNHNS and CDR2 is SASEGT. The CDR3 runs to 19 residues. Here the CDR3 DNA reads TGTGCCAGCAGTGCCCGAGACGGGGACAGGGGGCTCGGGAACACTGAAGCTTTCTTT. Residues: CASSARDGDRGLGNTEAFF.

The chain links TRBV11-3 to TRBJ1-4, with TRBD1 matching 7 bases. Germline V gene data show CDR1 as SGHNT and CDR2 as YENEEA. The junction had 3 bases not matched to a gene; V was cut back by 3 bases and J by 8 bases. The CDR3 covers 13 residues. The CDR3 reads CASSFRGREKLFF. In nucleotides, the CDR3 is TGTGCCAGCAGCTTTAGGGGGCGGGAAAAACTGTTTTTT.

The chain carries TRBV30 and TRBJ1-6; 9 bases are a match to TRBD1. The germline V gene has CDR1 GTSNPN and CDR2 SVGIG (reference sequence). This CDR3 has 15 residues. V dropped 4 bases and J dropped 3; count of bases not matched to a gene: 4. CDR3 DNA: TGTGCCTGGACGCCGGGACAGGGCTATAATTCACCCCTCCACTTT. Its translation is CAWTPGQGYNSPLHF. Supplemented by reference TRBV30 and TRBJ1-6, the full variable domain reads SQTIHQWPATLVQPVGSPLSLECTVEGTSNPNLYWYRQAAGRGLQLLFYSVGIGQISSEVPQNLSASRPQDRQFILSSKKLLLSDSGFYLCAWTPGQGYNSPLHFGNGTRLTVT.

The genes are TRBV18 and TRBJ2-7; D is perhaps TRBD1 (5 bases). The length of the CDR3 is 14 residues. V lost 5 bases and J 3 bases, leaving 14 bases between the germline ends. Germline lookup yields CDR1 KGHSH and CDR2 LQKENI. The CDR3 DNA sequence: TGTGCCAGCTCAGTTACAGGAGATTACTACGAGCAGTACGTC. This codes for CASSVTGDYYEQYV.